The 25 T cell receptor beta chains below were found in one sample sequenced in a study of molecular identifiers for immune sequencing clone quantification. MiXCR, run by TCRdb on the PCR reads, gives a single entry per CDR3 protein. The sample lists 490,000 or so distinct CDR3 sequences; around a fifth were seen once. Sequencing input: naive CD8+ T cells from blood, with Jurkat cell RNA spiked in. Subset in this sample: FACS-sorted CD8+CD4-CCR7+CD45RA+ naive T cells. These receptors were obtained from a human donor in good health. Some libraries in this study had Jurkat cell RNA spiked in.

V gene TRBV6-2 or TRBV6-3 combines with J gene TRBJ2-3; 12 bases map to TRBD2. V lost 0 bases, J lost 3 bases, and 4 bases stayed unmatched. Germline V gene sequence: CDR1 MNHEY, CDR2 SVGEGT. The CDR3 contains 17 residues. The CDR3 here is CASSYSGLAGLTDTQYF. The CDR3, as DNA: TGTGCCAGCAGTTACTCGGGACTAGCGGGTTTAACAGATACGCAGTATTTT.

The CDR3 region has the DNA TGCGCCAGCAGCCAAGATTTTAACAGGGCCTACGAGCAGTACTTC. Translation: CASSQDFNRAYEQYF. V usage is TRBV4-3 and J usage is TRBJ2-7; TRBD1 is a possible D gene (6 bases). V gave up 0 bases and J gave up 2 bases, with 11 bases separating them. In germline, CDR1 is LGHNA, CDR2 YSLEER. The CDR3 runs 15 residues.

This clonotype was detected a few times. The V and J genes are TRBV19 and TRBJ2-7, with D perhaps TRBD1 (6 bases). Trimming removed 4 bases from V and 3 bases from J, with 13 bases in between. Germline assignment: CDR1 LNHDA and CDR2 SQIVND (reference sequence). The CDR3 is 14 residues long. The CDR3 nucleotides read TGTGCCAGTAGTAACGACGGCAGGGGCTACGAGCAGTACTTC. Translation: CASSNDGRGYEQYF.

The V and J genes are TRBV30 and TRBJ1-2; TRBD1 matches at 8 bases. CDR3 length: 13 residues. Germline loops: CDR1 GTSNPN, CDR2 SVGIG (reference sequence). The junction had 5 bases not matched to a gene; V was cut back by 4 bases and J by 4 bases. CDR3 loop: CAWIQGASYGYTF. CDR3 DNA: TGTGCCTGGATCCAGGGGGCAAGCTATGGCTACACCTTC.

This clonotype appeared many times. The gene calls are TRBV28 and TRBJ2-4; TRBD1 matches at 9 bases. CDR1 and CDR2 (germline): MDHEN, SYDVKM. After removal of 4 bases from V and 6 bases from J, the junction contained 19 bases not matched to a gene. The CDR3 is 19 amino acids. The CDR3 DNA is TGTGCCAGCAGTTCCCCCTATATTTTGACAGGGGGATCCTTAAACATTCAGTACTTC. It translates to CASSSPYILTGGSLNIQYF.

This clonotype came up many times. Mismatch with germline at one junction end may stem from a read error. This sequence joins TRBV27 and TRBJ2-3; D call uncertain. Germline lookup yields CDR1 MNHEY and CDR2 SMNVEV (reference sequence). The CDR3 totals 12 residues. The CDR3 loop is CASSFDADTQYF. The CDR3 DNA reads TGCGCCAGCAGCTTTGATGCAGATACGCAGTATTTT.

The rearrangement joins TRBV7-9 to TRBJ2-1, with a weak D call TRBD1 (6 bases). The germline gives CDR1 SEHNR, CDR2 FQNEAQ (reference sequence). The V end was cut by 2 bases, the J end by 10 bases, with 12 bases between. The CDR3 loop spans 13 amino acids. The DNA for the CDR3 is TGTGCCAGCAGCTTACTAGGGGGACGGGAGCAGTTCTTC. Translating gives CASSLLGGREQFF.

On this clonotype itself: Since a much larger clone is just one base distant, this may be a read error. The chain is built from TRBV28 and TRBJ1-5; D is uncertain. The germline V gene encodes CDR1 MDHEN and CDR2 SYDVKM. This CDR3 is built from 15 residues. V lost 5 bases to trimming and J lost 4 bases, with 15 bases between them. CDR3 DNA: TGTGCCAGCAGTGAATCACTGGACGCTAATCAGCCCCAGCATTTT. This gives the protein CASSESLDANQPQHF.

This clonotype was picked up a small number of times. The chain carries TRBV28 and TRBJ1-5, with D unclear. Germline CDR1 reads MDHEN; CDR2 reads SYDVKM. Between the trimmed V and J ends, which lost 11 bases and 2 bases, there was a span of 7 bases. The CDR3 extends over 11 amino acids. The CDR3 sequence is CAGGGNQPQHF. Written as DNA, the CDR3 is TGTGCCGGTGGGGGCAATCAGCCCCAGCATTTT.

For this clonotype: A much larger clone sits a single nucleotide away, making a read error possible. The CDR3 is CGSSLPTGTSEQYF. The CDR3 DNA reads as TGCGGCAGCAGCTTGCCGACAGGGACGTCCGAGCAGTACTTC. The gene calls are TRBV5-1 and TRBJ2-7; TRBD1 matches 7 bases. The CDR3 consists of 14 residues. Germline-derived CDR1 and CDR2 are SGHRS and YFSETQ.

This clonotype was seen at least ten times. The chain carries TRBV20-1 and TRBJ2-3, with 10 bases fitting TRBD2. Germline V lookup: CDR1 DFQATT, CDR2 SNEGSKA (reference sequence). The CDR3 consists of 15 residues. V gave up 6 bases and J gave up 1 base; unmatched junction bases: 7. The CDR3 here is CSARDGTSGTDTQYF. CDR3 DNA: TGCAGTGCCCGCGACGGGACTAGCGGCACAGATACGCAGTATTTT.

Comment on this clonotype: Possible read error: a much larger clone is one base away. The CDR3 DNA follows: TGCAGCGTTGTTCCGGGCTCTGGAAACTCCATATATTTT. Translation: CSVVPGSGNSIYF. This chain connects TRBV29-1 to TRBJ1-3; D uncertain. CDR3 size: 13 residues. Germline V gene sequence: CDR1 SQVTM, CDR2 ANQGSEA.

About this clonotype itself: This may arise from a read error, as a much more abundant clone is one base away. The chain is built from TRBV12-3 or TRBV12-4 and TRBJ1-5; a possible D gene is TRBD1 (5 bases). CDR3 size: 13 residues. DNA of the CDR3: TGTGTCAGCAGTTTGGGGCGGGGACAGCCCCAGCATTTT. It encodes CVSSLGRGQPQHF.

This clonotype is a singleton in its sample. This may arise from a read error, as a much more abundant clone is one base away. The chain links TRBV27 to TRBJ1-2; D remains unclear. V was shortened by 3 bases and J by 3 bases, with 8 bases between the two germline ends. The CDR3 has 13 amino acids. Germline lookup yields CDR1 MNHEY and CDR2 SMNVEV (reference sequence). This CDR3 is CASSFGRYYGYTF. Here the CDR3 DNA reads TGTGCCAGCAGTTTCGGTCGGTACTATGGCTACACCTTC.

Remarks on this clonotype: This could be a read error, since a much larger clone is one nucleotide away. The chain uses TRBV7-9 and TRBJ2-2; 10 bases are shared with TRBD2. The CDR3 contains 14 residues. Looked up from germline, CDR1 is SEHNR and CDR2 is FQNEAQ (reference sequence). CDR3 sequence: CASPSGSRTGKLFF. The CDR3 nucleotides are TGTGCCAGCCCTAGCGGGAGTCGCACCGGGAAGCTGTTTTTT. The whole variable domain, filled in from reference TRBV7-9 and TRBJ2-2, reads DTGVSQNPRHKITKRGQNVTFRCDPISEHNRLYWYRQTLGQGPEFLTYFQNEAQLEKSRLLSDRFSAERPKGSFSTLEIQRTEQGDSAMYLCASPSGSRTGKLFFGEGSRLTVL.

About this clonotype: One end of the junction does not line up with germline, which may come from a read error. V is TRBV4-3 and J is TRBJ2-7; 9 positions agree with TRBD1. Looked up from germline, CDR1 is LGHNA and CDR2 is YSLEER. The CDR3 has 16 amino acids. The chain's CDR3 is CASSQDRDRVFYGQYF. The CDR3 bases are TGCGCCAGCAGCCAAGATAGGGACAGGGTGTTTTACGGGCAGTACTTC.

This clonotype showed up many times. The rearrangement uses TRBV5-1 and TRBJ2-7, with a possible D match to TRBD2 (6 bases). V lost 3 bases to trimming and J lost 6 bases, with 16 bases between them. Germline V gene sequence: CDR1 SGHRS, CDR2 YFSETQ. The CDR3 is 14 residues long. The CDR3 reads CASSSDGWGGEQYF. The CDR3, as DNA: TGCGCCAGCAGCTCGGACGGATGGGGAGGCGAGCAGTACTTC.

This clonotype was detected ten times or more. This chain links TRBV3-1 with TRBJ2-1; the D gene is possibly TRBD1 (5 bases). Germline CDR1 and CDR2: LGHDT and YNNKEL (reference sequence). V was cut by 1 base and J by 6 bases, with 7 bases left in between. The CDR3 contains 13 residues. This CDR3 reads CASSQVRANEQFF. DNA of the CDR3: TGTGCCAGCAGCCAAGTCAGGGCCAATGAGCAGTTCTTC.

This clonotype appeared many times. V usage is TRBV29-1 and J usage is TRBJ1-1, with 7 bases that match TRBD1. The CDR3 contains 14 residues. Per the germline V gene, CDR1 is SQVTM and CDR2 is ANQGSEA. After removal of 3 bases from V and 7 bases from J, the junction contained 11 bases not matched to a gene. The CDR3 DNA is TGCAGCGTTGACCCAAAGGGGGCCCCTTTTGAAGCTTTCTTT. Translating it yields CSVDPKGAPFEAFF. The full variable domain, rest sourced from reference TRBV29-1 and TRBJ1-1, is SAVISQKPSRDICQRGTSLTIQCQVDSQVTMMFWYRQQPGQSLTLIATANQGSEATYESGFVIDKFPISRPNLTFSTLTVSNMSPEDSSIYLCSVDPKGAPFEAFFGQGTRLTVV.

The sample holds a few counts of this clonotype. The chain has TRBV13 and TRBJ2-3, with 9 bases lining up with TRBD2. Losses at the gene ends were 4 bases for V and 4 bases for J; bases not matched to a gene: 9. CDR1 is PRHDT and CDR2 is FYEKMQ in the germline V gene (reference sequence). This CDR3 is 16 amino acids long. CDR3 bases: TGTGCCAGCAGCTCGGGGCTGCGGGGGGGCGCAGATACGCAGTATTTT. Translating gives CASSSGLRGGADTQYF.

The chain's CDR3 is CASMAMAGELFF. The CDR3 DNA reads as TGTGCCAGCATGGCGATGGCCGGGGAGCTGTTTTTT. The chain uses TRBV2 and TRBJ2-2; no reliable D call. CDR3 length equals 12 residues. The V gene lost 7 bases and the J gene lost 6 bases, with 9 bases spanning the gap. The germline CDR1 and CDR2 sequences are SNHLY and FYNNEI.

This clonotype was seen only a few times. The chain joins TRBV27 to TRBJ2-5, with TRBD2 matching 11 bases. The V and J ends lost 6 bases and 5 bases, in that order; junction bases with no gene match: 8. Looked up from germline, CDR1 is MNHEY and CDR2 is SMNVEV (reference sequence). The CDR3 runs 15 residues. Written as DNA, the CDR3 is TGTGCCAGCAGGCCCCTAGCGGGAGGCCCCGAGACCCAGTACTTC. It codes for CASRPLAGGPETQYF.

As for this clonotype: This could be a read error, since a much larger clone is one nucleotide away. Here the CDR3 omits its conserved ending phenylalanine or tryptophan, so a read error is the likely source. The chain recombines TRBV6-5 with TRBJ2-7, with D possibly being TRBD2 (5 bases). The germline gives CDR1 MNHEY, CDR2 SVGAGI. Trimming took 6 bases from V and 6 from J, leaving 21 bases between them. The CDR3 contains 15 residues. The DNA for the CDR3 is TGTGCCAGCAGCTACGGGGAGTTGGGTCAGACCGAGCAGTACCTC. This gives the protein CASSYGELGQTEQYL.

In its sample, this clonotype was seen a few times. The rearrangement joins TRBV2 to TRBJ2-2; D is ambiguous. Germline values: CDR1 SNHLY, CDR2 FYNNEI. The CDR3 totals 13 residues. V was trimmed by 10 bases and J by 0 bases, leaving 9 bases between them. As DNA, the CDR3 is TGTGCCACGTCCCAGGCGAACACCGGGGAGCTGTTTTTT. Translation: CATSQANTGELFF.

This clonotype showed up many times. This chain links TRBV7-8 with TRBJ2-7; D possibly matches TRBD1 or TRBD2 (5 bases each). The CDR3 has 19 amino acids. Germline V CDR1 and CDR2: SGHVS, FQNEAQ. With 2 bases removed from V and 2 bases from J, the gap between germline ends came to 25 bases. DNA for the CDR3: TGTGCCAGCAGCTTATTAGTCCCCCTCGGGGCGACGACTGCCTACGAGCAGTACTTC. Encoded protein: CASSLLVPLGATTAYEQYF.